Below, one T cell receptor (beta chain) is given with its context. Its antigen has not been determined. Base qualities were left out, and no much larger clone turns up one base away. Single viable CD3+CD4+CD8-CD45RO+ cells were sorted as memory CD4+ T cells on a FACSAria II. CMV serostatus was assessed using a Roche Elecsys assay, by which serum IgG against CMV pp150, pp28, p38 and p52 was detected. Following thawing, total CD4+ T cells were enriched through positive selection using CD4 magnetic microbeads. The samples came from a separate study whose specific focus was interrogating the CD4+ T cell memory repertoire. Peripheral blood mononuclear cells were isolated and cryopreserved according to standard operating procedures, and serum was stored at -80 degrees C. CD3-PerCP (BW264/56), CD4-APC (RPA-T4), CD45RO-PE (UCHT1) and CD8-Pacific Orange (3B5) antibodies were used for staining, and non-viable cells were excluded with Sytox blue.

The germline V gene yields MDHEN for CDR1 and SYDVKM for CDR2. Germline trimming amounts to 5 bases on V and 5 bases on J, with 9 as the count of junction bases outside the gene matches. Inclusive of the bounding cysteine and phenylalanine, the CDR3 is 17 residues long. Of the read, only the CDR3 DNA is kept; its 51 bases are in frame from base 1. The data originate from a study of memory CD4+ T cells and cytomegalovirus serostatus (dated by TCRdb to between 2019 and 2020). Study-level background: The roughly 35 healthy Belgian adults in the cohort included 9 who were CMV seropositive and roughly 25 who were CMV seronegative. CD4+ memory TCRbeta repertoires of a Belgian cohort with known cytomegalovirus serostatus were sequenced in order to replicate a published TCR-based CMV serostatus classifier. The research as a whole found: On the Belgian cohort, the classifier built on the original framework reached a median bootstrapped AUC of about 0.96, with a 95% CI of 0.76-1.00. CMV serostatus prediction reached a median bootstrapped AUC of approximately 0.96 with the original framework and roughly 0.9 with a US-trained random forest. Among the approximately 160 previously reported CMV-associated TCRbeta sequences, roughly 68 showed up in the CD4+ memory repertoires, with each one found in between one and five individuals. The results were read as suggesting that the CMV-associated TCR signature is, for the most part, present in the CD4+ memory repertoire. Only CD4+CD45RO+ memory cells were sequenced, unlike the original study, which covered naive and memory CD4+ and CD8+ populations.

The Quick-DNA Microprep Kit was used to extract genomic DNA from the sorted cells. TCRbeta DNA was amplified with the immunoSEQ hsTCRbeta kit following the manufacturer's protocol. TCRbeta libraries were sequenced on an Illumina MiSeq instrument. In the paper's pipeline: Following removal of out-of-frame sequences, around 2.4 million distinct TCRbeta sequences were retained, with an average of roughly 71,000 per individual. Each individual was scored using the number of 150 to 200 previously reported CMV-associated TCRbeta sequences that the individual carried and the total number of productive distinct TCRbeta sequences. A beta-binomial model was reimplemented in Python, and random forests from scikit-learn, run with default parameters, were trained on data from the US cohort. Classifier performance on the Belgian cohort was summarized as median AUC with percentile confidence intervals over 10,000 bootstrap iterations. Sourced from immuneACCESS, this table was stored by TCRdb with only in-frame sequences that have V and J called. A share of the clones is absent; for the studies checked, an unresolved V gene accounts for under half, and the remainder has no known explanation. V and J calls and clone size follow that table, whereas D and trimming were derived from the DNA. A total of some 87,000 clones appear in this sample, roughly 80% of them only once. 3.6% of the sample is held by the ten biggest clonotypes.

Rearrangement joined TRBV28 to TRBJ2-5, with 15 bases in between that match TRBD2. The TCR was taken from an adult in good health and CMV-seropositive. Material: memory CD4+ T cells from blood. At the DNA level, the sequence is TGTGCCAGCAGTCCCGGACTAGCGGGAGGGGAAGGGGAGACCCAGTACTTC. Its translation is CASSPGLAGGEGETQYF.